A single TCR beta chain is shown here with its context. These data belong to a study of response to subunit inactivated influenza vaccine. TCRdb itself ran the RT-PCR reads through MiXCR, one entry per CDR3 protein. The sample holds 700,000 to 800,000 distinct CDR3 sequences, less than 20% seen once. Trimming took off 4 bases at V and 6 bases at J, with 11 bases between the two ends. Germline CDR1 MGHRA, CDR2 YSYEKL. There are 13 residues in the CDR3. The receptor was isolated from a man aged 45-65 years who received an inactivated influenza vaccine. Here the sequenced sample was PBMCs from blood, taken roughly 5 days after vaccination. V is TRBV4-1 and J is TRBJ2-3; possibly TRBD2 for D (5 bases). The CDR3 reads CASSPREGDTQYF. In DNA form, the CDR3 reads TGCGCCAGCAGCCCCCGGGAAGGCGATACGCAGTATTTT.